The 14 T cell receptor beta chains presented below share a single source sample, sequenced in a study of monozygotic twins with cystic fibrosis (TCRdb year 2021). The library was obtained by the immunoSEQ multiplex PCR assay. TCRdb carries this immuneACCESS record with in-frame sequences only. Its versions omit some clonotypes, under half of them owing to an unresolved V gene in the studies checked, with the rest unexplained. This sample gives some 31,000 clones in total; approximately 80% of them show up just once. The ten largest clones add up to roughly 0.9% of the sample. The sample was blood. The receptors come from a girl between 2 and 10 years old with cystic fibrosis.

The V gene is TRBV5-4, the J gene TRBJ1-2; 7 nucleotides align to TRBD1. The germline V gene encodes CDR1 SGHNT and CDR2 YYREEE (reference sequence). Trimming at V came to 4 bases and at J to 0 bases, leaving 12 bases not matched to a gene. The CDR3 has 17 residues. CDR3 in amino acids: CASSIPPGQPSNYGYTF. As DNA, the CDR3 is TGTGCCAGCAGCATCCCTCCGGGACAGCCTTCTAACTATGGCTACACCTTC. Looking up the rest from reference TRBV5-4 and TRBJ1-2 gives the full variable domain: ETGVTQSPTHLIKTRGQQVTLRCSSQSGHNTVSWYQQALGQGPQFIFQYYREEENGRGNFPPRFSGLQFPNYSSELNVNALELDDSALYLCASSIPPGQPSNYGYTFGSGTRLTVV.

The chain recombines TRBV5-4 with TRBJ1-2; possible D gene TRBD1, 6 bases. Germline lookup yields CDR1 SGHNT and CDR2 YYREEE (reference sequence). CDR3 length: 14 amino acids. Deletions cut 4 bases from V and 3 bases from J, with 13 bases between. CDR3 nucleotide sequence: TGTGCCAGCAGCCCAGGACAGCTTTACTATGGCTACACCTTC. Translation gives CASSPGQLYYGYTF. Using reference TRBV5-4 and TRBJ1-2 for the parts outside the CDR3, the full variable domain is ETGVTQSPTHLIKTRGQQVTLRCSSQSGHNTVSWYQQALGQGPQFIFQYYREEENGRGNFPPRFSGLQFPNYSSELNVNALELDDSALYLCASSPGQLYYGYTFGSGTRLTVV.

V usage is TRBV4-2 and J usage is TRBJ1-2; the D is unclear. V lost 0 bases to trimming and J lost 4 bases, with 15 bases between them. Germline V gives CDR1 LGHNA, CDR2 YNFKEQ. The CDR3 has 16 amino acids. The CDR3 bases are TGTGCCAGCAGCCAAGAGGCAATGAGAGCCACCTATGGCTACACCTTC. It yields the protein CASSQEAMRATYGYTF.

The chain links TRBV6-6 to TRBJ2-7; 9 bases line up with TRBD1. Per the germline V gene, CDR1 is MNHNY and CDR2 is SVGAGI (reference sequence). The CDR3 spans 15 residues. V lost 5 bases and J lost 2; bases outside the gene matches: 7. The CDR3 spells CASSDRTGVTYEQYF. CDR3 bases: TGTGCCAGCAGTGACCGGACAGGGGTGACCTACGAGCAGTACTTC.

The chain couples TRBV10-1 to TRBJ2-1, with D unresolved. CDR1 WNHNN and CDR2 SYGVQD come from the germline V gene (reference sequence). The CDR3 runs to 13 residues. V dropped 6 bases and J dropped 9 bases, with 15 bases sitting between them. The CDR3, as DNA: TGCGCCAGCAGACTCGACCCTCCCGGTGAGCAGTTCTTC. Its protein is CASRLDPPGEQFF.

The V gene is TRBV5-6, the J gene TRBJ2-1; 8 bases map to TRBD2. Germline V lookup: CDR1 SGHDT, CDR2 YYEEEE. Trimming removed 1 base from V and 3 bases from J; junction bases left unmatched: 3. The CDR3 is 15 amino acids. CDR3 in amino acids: CASSLRAGVYNEQFF. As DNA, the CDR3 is TGTGCCAGCAGCTTGAGAGCGGGAGTCTACAATGAGCAGTTCTTC.

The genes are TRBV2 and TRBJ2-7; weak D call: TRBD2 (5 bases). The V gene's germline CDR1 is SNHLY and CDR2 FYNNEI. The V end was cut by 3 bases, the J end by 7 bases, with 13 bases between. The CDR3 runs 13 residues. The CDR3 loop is CASSDWASSEQYF. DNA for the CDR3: TGTGCCAGCAGTGATTGGGCTAGCTCGGAGCAGTACTTC.

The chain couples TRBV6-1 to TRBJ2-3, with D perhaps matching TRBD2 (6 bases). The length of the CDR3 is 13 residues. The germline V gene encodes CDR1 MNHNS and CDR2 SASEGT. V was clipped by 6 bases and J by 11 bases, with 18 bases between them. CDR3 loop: CASREAGQFGQYF. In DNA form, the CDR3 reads TGTGCCAGCAGGGAGGCGGGGCAATTTGGGCAGTATTTT.

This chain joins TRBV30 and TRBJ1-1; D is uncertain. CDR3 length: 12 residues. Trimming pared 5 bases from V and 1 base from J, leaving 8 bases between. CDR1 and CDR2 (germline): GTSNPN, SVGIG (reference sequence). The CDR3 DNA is TGTGCCTGGTCTGACCGGAACACTGAAGCTTTCTTT. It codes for CAWSDRNTEAFF.

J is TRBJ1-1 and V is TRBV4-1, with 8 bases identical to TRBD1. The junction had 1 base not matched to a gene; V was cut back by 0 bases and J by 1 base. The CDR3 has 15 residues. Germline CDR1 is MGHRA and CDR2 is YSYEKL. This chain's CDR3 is CASSQDRGPNTEAFF. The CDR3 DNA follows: TGCGCCAGCAGCCAAGACAGGGGGCCGAACACTGAAGCTTTCTTT.

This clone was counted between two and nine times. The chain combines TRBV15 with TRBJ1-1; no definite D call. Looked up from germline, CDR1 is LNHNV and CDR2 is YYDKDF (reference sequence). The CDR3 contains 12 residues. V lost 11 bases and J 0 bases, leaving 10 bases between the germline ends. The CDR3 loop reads CAVGVVNTEAFF. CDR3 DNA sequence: TGTGCCGTGGGTGTGGTGAACACTGAAGCTTTCTTT.

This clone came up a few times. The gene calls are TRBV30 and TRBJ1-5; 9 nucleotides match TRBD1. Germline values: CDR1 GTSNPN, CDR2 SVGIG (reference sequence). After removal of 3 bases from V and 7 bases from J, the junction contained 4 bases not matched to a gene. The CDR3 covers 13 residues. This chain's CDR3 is CAWRRQGGQPQHF. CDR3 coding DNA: TGTGCCTGGAGAAGACAGGGGGGCCAGCCCCAGCATTTT.

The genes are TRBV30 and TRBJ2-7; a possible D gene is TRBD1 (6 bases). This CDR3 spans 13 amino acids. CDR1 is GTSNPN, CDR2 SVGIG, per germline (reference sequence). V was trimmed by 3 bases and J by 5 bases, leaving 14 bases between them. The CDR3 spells CAWRGGPPHEQYF. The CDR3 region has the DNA TGTGCCTGGAGAGGGGGACCCCCCCACGAGCAGTACTTC.

CDR3 region: CASSQAEISGNTIYF. The CDR3 region has the DNA TGCGCCAGCAGCCAAGCGGAAATCTCTGGAAACACCATATATTTT. V is TRBV4-1 and J is TRBJ1-3; D uncertain. CDR3 length: 15 amino acids. V dropped 1 base and J dropped 0 bases, with 7 bases sitting between them. The germline CDR1 and CDR2 sequences are MGHRA and YSYEKL.